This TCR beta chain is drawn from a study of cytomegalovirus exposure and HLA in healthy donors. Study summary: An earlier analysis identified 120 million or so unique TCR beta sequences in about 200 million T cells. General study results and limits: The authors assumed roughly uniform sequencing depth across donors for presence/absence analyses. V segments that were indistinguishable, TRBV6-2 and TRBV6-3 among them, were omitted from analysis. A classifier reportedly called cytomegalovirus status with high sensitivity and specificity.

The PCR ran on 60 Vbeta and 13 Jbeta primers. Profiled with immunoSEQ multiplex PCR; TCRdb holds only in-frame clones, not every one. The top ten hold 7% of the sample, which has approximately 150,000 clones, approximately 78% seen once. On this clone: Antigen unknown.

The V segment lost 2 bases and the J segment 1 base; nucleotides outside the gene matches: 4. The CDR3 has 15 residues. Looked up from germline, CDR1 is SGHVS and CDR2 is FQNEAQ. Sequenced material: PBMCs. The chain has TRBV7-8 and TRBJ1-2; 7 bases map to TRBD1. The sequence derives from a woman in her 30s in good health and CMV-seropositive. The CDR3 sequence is CASSLLSGGNYGYTF. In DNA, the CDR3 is TGTGCCAGCAGCTTACTGTCAGGGGGTAACTATGGCTACACCTTC. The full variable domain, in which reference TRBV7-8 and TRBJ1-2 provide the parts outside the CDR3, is GAGVSQSPRYKVAKRGQDVALRCDPISGHVSLFWYQQALGQGPEFLTYFQNEAQLDKSGLPSDRFFAERPEGSVSTLKIQRTQQEDSAVYLCASSLLSGGNYGYTFGSGTRLTVV.